The entry below gives a single TCR beta chain sequence along with its context. These data belong to a study of blood T cell repertoires in COVID-19. Produced via immunoSEQ multiplex PCR; TCRdb's table is partial and in-frame only. The repertoire consists of a few hundred thousand clones, with approximately 88% occurring once and the leading ten covering approximately 4%. Input material: peripheral blood. This TCR derives from a woman aged 45 to 65 with active or convalescent COVID-19.

For the CDR3, the DNA is TGTGCCAGCAGTTTATTCGGGGGAGAGTTCGCCGAGCAGTACTTC. Translation gives CASSLFGGEFAEQYF. The rearrangement links TRBV28 to TRBJ2-7; D possibly corresponds to TRBD2 (6 bases). CDR3 length equals 15 residues. With 1 base removed from V and 6 bases from J, the gap between germline ends came to 16 bases. Germline V lookup: CDR1 MDHEN, CDR2 SYDVKM.